This T cell receptor beta chain stems from a study of somatic mutations in cytotoxic T cells in rheumatoid arthritis. Overall study findings and caveats: Antigenic targets recognized by the expanded CD8+ clones remained undetermined. An increase in CD8+ clonality with age was seen in rheumatoid arthritis patients but not in healthy controls.

Isolation of the CD4+ and CD8+ populations was accomplished via positive magnetic bead selection, with purity assessed by flow cytometry. In regard to this clone: The antigen remains unidentified.

J gave up 7 bases and V 3 bases, and 10 bases lay outside the gene matches. Per germline, CDR1 MDHEN and CDR2 SYDVKM. This CDR3 is built from 16 residues. The protocol was immunoSEQ multiplex PCR, while the TCRdb copy is restricted to in-frame clones and leaves out a portion. Found here are 7,000 to 9,000 clones, 60% of them singletons; the top ten hold about 25%. J is TRBJ1-5 and V is TRBV28; 9 positions agree with TRBD1. This receptor was identified in a woman aged 40 to 50 in good health. Source material: CD8+ T cells sorted from blood. In DNA, the CDR3 is TGTGCCAGCAGTTTCGGGCTACAGGGGGCGAACCAGCCCCAGCATTTT. Residues: CASSFGLQGANQPQHF.